Listed below are T cell receptor beta chains from one sample, sequenced in a study of regulatory T cells in long-lasting Graves disease. TCRdb reprocessed the multiplex PCR reads via MiXCR and lists one record per CDR3 protein. The profile shows about 380,000 distinct CDR3 sequences, 15% to 18% of them singletons. The specimen was peripheral blood mononuclear cells (PBMCs), collected at new diagnosis, from a patient treated with antithyroid drugs. All receptors come from a female donor with Graves disease. The CDR3 runs from the conserved cysteine through the conserved F or W. D genes are given only for firm matches. For some rows the clone size is stated as once, few or many, or as a class when expanded; others skip it.

v_call	j_call	clone_size	d_call	cdr3_nt	cdr3_aa
TRBV7-6	TRBJ2-2	NA	NA	TGTGCCAGCAGCTCCCCCGGGAGCGACACCGGGGAGCTGTTTTTT	CASSSPGSDTGELFF
TRBV10-3	TRBJ2-1	few	TRBD2	TGTGCCACCAGGGGGACTAGCGGGGCGTACAATGAGCAGTTCTTC	CATRGTSGAYNEQFF
TRBV20-1	TRBJ1-6	many	NA	TGCAGTGCTAGAGGCAGGGTAGATTCACCCCTCCACTTT	CSARGRVDSPLHF
TRBV20-1	TRBJ2-1	many	TRBD1	TGCAGTGCTAGATCTTCCGGGACAGGGTACAATGAGCAGTTCTTC	CSARSSGTGYNEQFF
TRBV9	TRBJ2-5	NA	TRBD2	TGTGCCAGCAGCTCAGGACTAGCGGGGGTCCAAGAGACCCAGTACTTC	CASSSGLAGVQETQYF
TRBV19	TRBJ1-6	few	TRBD1	TGTGCCAGTAGGGGGACAGGGGATTCACCCCTCCACTTT	CASRGTGDSPLHF
TRBV7-9	TRBJ2-7	NA	TRBD1	TGTGCCAGCAGCAAAAATGGACAGGGGGACGAGCAGTACTTC	CASSKNGQGDEQYF
TRBV5-1	TRBJ2-5	NA	TRBD2	TGCGCCAGCAGCGCCCTCGGGGGGTACCAAGAGACCCAGTACTTC	CASSALGGYQETQYF
TRBV29-1	TRBJ2-7	many	TRBD1	TGCAGCGTTGACGGGACAGGCGATGCCTACGAGCAGTACTTC	CSVDGTGDAYEQYF
TRBV12-3/TRBV12-4	TRBJ2-7	NA	NA	TGTGCCAGCAGCCCCCCGTCCGACGAGCAGTACTTC	CASSPPSDEQYF
TRBV29-1	TRBJ2-3	NA	NA	TGCAGCGTCGGCAAGAATGAGGGTGAGTGGGCAGATACGCAGTATTTT	CSVGKNEGEWADTQYF